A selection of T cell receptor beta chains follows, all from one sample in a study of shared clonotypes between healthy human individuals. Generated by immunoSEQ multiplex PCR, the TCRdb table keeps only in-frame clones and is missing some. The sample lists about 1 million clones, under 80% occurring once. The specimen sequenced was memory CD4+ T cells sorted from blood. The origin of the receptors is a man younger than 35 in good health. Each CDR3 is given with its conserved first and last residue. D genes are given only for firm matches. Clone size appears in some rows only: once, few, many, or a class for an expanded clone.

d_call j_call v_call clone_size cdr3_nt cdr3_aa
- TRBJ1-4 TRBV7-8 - TGTGCCAGCAGCTTCGGTCAGGGACAAGAAAAACTGTTTTTT CASSFGQGQEKLFF
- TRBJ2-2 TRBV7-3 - TGTGCCAGCAGCTCACGGACAGAGAACACCGGGGAGCTGTTTTTT CASSSRTENTGELFF
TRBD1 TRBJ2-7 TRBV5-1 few TGCGCCAGCAGCTGGGACAGGGGTGGCTACGAGCAGTACTTC CASSWDRGGYEQYF
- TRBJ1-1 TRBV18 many TGTGCCAGCTCACCCTTAAGCACGGTGAACACTGAAGCTTTCTTT CASSPLSTVNTEAFF
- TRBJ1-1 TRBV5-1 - TGCGCCAGCAGCTTGGGCGCCGGGACGGTGAACACTGAAGCTTTCTTT CASSLGAGTVNTEAFF
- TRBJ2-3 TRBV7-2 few TGTGCCAGCAGCCCTCGGACAGATACGCAGTATTTT CASSPRTDTQYF
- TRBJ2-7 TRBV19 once TGTGCCAGTAGTGTGGGACGGTCCTACGAGCAGTACTTC CASSVGRSYEQYF
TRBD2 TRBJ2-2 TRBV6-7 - TGTGCCAGCGGAAATAGCGGGACTTCCGGGGAGCTGTTTTTT CASGNSGTSGELFF
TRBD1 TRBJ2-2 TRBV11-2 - TGTGCCAGCAGCCCCTACCCTGGGACAGGGGACACCGGGGAGCTGTTTTTT CASSPYPGTGDTGELFF
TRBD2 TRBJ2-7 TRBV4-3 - TGCGCCAGCAGCCAGTCTACGACTAGCGGAAGATTCTACGAGCAGTACTTC CASSQSTTSGRFYEQYF
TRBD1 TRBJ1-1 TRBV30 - TGTGCCTGGAGAGTGGAGGGGGCCCAGAACACTGAAGCTTTCTTT CAWRVEGAQNTEAFF
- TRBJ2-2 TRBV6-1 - TGTGCCAGCAGAGTCGCTGGAAACACCGGGGAGCTGTTTTTT CASRVAGNTGELFF
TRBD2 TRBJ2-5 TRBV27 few TGTGCCAGCAGTTTATCGCGGGGGTGGGAGACCCAGTACTTC CASSLSRGWETQYF
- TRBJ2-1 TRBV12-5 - TGTGCTAGTGGTTTGTCCGGGTCCCATGAGCAGTTCTTC CASGLSGSHEQFF
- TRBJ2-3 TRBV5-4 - TGTGCCAGCAGCTTGGCCCGGGGCGCGGGCGTCGCAGATACGCAGTATTTT CASSLARGAGVADTQYF